The clone carrying this TCR beta chain was detected a few times. A single record per CDR3 protein comes from TCRdb applying MiXCR to the RT-PCR reads. The table has more than 550,000 distinct CDR3 sequences, about 10% seen once. This sample was included in a study of response to subunit inactivated influenza vaccine. These same records also appear under a second study, on T cells expressing NK-cell markers. That study reports: The cDNA for TCR beta came from 5'RACE template switching with UMIs. For five or six donors, the dominant NKG2C+ clonotypes made up about 1.0-8% of their CD8+ T cells.

The sequence was collected from a man aged 45-65 years who received an inactivated influenza vaccine. The sample consisted of PBMCs from blood, taken on the day of vaccination.

The CDR3 coding sequence is TGTGCCAGTTATTTGGACAGGGTTGATCAGCCCCAGCATTTT. Residues: CASYLDRVDQPQHF. This chain connects TRBV19 to TRBJ1-5; TRBD1 aligns across 8 bases. V shed 8 bases, J shed 5 bases, and the junction held 8 bases outside the gene matches. The CDR3 covers 14 residues. Germline V gene sequence: CDR1 LNHDA, CDR2 SQIVND (reference sequence).